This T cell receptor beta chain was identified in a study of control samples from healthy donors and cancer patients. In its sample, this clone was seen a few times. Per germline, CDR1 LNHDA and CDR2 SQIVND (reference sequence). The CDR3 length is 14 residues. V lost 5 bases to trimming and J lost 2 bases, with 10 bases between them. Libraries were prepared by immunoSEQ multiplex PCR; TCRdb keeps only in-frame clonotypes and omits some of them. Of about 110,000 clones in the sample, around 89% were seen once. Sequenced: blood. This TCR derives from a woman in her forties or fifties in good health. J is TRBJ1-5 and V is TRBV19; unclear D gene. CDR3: CASSRHQGNQPQHF. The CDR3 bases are TGTGCCAGTAGTCGACATCAAGGCAATCAGCCCCAGCATTTT. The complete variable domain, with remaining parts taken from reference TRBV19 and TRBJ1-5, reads DGGITQSPKYLFRKEGQNVTLSCEQNLNHDAMYWYRQDPGQGLRLIYYSQIVNDFQKGDIAEGYSVSREKKESFPLTVTSAQKNPTAFYLCASSRHQGNQPQHFGDGTRLSIL.